This T cell receptor (beta chain) was captured in a study of cytomegalovirus exposure and HLA in healthy donors. Study results and caveats: Sequences of the TCR beta chain were said to predict the HLA-A and HLA-B alleles of most subjects accurately. It was confirmed in vitro that three of the CMV-associated chains were specific for CMV antigens.

CDR1 is MDHEN and CDR2 is SYDVKM in the germline V gene. This CDR3 contains 15 residues. Trimming left V 6 bases short and J 3 bases short, with 15 bases between. Primers included in the PCR were 60 Vbeta and 13 Jbeta primers. Sequenced by immunoSEQ multiplex PCR; TCRdb stores in-frame clones only, minus some. The sample yields around 150,000 clones, roughly 70% seen once. To note about this clone: Its target is not known.

The sequencing input was PBMCs. The J gene is TRBJ1-5, the V gene TRBV28; D perhaps matches TRBD1 (6 bases). The receptor was isolated from a woman in her forties in good health and CMV-seropositive. DNA for the CDR3: TGTGCCAGCAGACCGTTCCGGGACACCAATCAGCCCCAGCATTTT. It specifies CASRPFRDTNQPQHF.